This record concerns one T cell receptor (beta chain) sequence. Antigen specificity is unknown. The CDR3 has 16 residues. The germline V gene encodes CDR1 MNHEY and CDR2 SVGEGT. The V and J ends lost 0 bases and 2 bases, in that order; junction bases with no gene match: 3. The record originates from a study of T cell responses to AZD1222 COVID-19 vaccine. Study-wide results and limits: The peak T cell response came first, and repertoires were sampled only after it. Mapped onto spike, vaccine-associated CD4 TCRs spanned it and were dominant at 160-218 and 743-854. Donors in the cohort were predominantly white British and more often female, and clonal diversity was possibly underestimated. Rises in breadth and depth of Spike-specific TCRs came after two AZD1222 doses.

Method: immunoSEQ multiplex PCR; TCRdb's copy keeps in-frame clones and lacks some. The sample shows 140,000 to 150,000 clones, 90% to 95% of them seen only once. The sample was peripheral blood, taken after recovery from COVID-19. The J gene is TRBJ2-1, the V gene TRBV6-2 or TRBV6-3; 8 nucleotides align to TRBD2. This receptor was identified in an adult who had recovered from COVID-19. The CDR3 DNA reads as TGTGCCAGCAGTTACTCCCTAGCGGGCGCCTACAATGAGCAGTTCTTC. Encoded protein: CASSYSLAGAYNEQFF.